Listed below are T cell receptor beta chains from one sample, sequenced in a study of OX40 agonist ivuxolimab in advanced cancers. Some clones are missing from TCRdb's copy, which holds only in-frame ones; the method was immunoSEQ multiplex PCR. The data hold about 70,000 clones, with just over 85% observed a single time. The specimen comprised CD4+ or CD8+ T cells sorted from blood, sampled in a trial of the OX40 agonist ivuxolimab. The receptors come from an adult with an advanced solid tumor such as melanoma, head and neck, liver or kidney cancer. CDR3s include the opening cysteine and the closing phenylalanine or tryptophan. Fields, in order: V gene, D gene, J gene, clone size, CDR3 DNA, CDR3 protein. A D gene is named only where the DNA matches it firmly. Only some rows state a clone size, as once, few, many or a class for expanded clones.

TRBV11-2	TRBD2	TRBJ2-5	NA	TGTGCCAGCAGCTTAGTATATAGCGGGACTGGGCAAGAGACCCAGTACTTC	CASSLVYSGTGQETQYF
TRBV7-2	NA	TRBJ1-1	NA	TGTGCCAGCAGCCGAGACAGAAATGGGATGAACACTGAAGCTTTCTTT	CASSRDRNGMNTEAFF
TRBV27	NA	TRBJ1-3	NA	TGTGCCAGCAGTCCCAGGGGTGGTGGAAACACCATATATTTT	CASSPRGGGNTIYF
TRBV5-4	TRBD2	TRBJ2-1	NA	TGTGCCAGCAGCTTGGCCCTAGCGGGAGTGGGAGATGAGCAGTTCTTC	CASSLALAGVGDEQFF
TRBV15	NA	TRBJ2-1	NA	TGTGCCACCGGCCGGGACACGGGGGTAGTCGAGCAGTTCTTC	CATGRDTGVVEQFF
TRBV28	NA	TRBJ1-5	NA	TGTGCCAGCAGTTTCGGCAGGCGAAGAATGGCGGGCAATCAGCCCCAGCATTTT	CASSFGRRRMAGNQPQHF
TRBV6-1	NA	TRBJ2-5	medium-sized	TGTGCCAGCAGTGAAGCAAGCATTTTTGAGACCCAGTACTTC	CASSEASIFETQYF
TRBV2	NA	TRBJ1-1	NA	TGTGCCAGCAGTGTTATGGGGTCCGGTGGAGCTTTCTTT	CASSVMGSGGAFF
TRBV12-5	TRBD1	TRBJ2-7	NA	TGTGCTAGTGCCTTGGGGCAGCAGGGGGTTAACCACGAGCAGTACTTC	CASALGQQGVNHEQYF
TRBV6-6	NA	TRBJ2-5	NA	TGTGCCAGCACATATAAATCAGGGGTTGAGACCCAGTACTTC	CASTYKSGVETQYF
TRBV5-1	TRBD2	TRBJ2-5	NA	TGCGCCAGCAGCTTCACTAGCGGGAGCGGGGAGACCCAGTACTTC	CASSFTSGSGETQYF
TRBV7-9	TRBD2	TRBJ2-1	few	TGTGCCAGCAGCTTTACCATGGGGCGGGAGGCCACCTACAATGAGCAGTTCTTC	CASSFTMGREATYNEQFF
TRBV5-4	TRBD2	TRBJ2-7	NA	TGTGCCAGCAGCTTCCCTAGCGGGGGCACCTACGAGCAGTACTTC	CASSFPSGGTYEQYF
TRBV2	NA	TRBJ2-7	once	TGTGCCAGCAGTGGGACACCTTCTATGCAGTACTTC	CASSGTPSMQYF
TRBV28	NA	TRBJ2-2	NA	TGTGCCAGCAGTTTACTCACCGGGGAGCTGTTTTTT	CASSLLTGELFF
TRBV30	NA	TRBJ1-2	NA	TGTGCCTTCCCCAGGGGTCCTAACTATGGCTACACCTTC	CAFPRGPNYGYTF
TRBV2	TRBD1	TRBJ2-1	NA	TGTGCCAGCAGTGAAGACAGGACAGGGGACAATGAGCAGTTCTTC	CASSEDRTGDNEQFF
TRBV7-8	NA	TRBJ1-2	NA	TGTGCCAGCAGCCCGAGGAGCCCCAACAGCGACTACACCTTC	CASSPRSPNSDYTF
TRBV6-1	NA	TRBJ1-4	NA	TGTGCCAGCAGTGAAAGGCAGCCGGGTAATGAAAAACTGTTTTTT	CASSERQPGNEKLFF
TRBV2	NA	TRBJ1-2	NA	TGTGCCAGCACCCGAATGGGGGGCGGCTACACCTTC	CASTRMGGGYTF
TRBV5-6	NA	TRBJ2-7	NA	TGTGCCAGCAGCTGGGAGTGGGGAACCTACGAGCAGTACTTC	CASSWEWGTYEQYF
TRBV5-1	TRBD2	TRBJ2-7	NA	TGCGCCAGCAGGGAAGCGGGAGGTATATCTACCGAGCAGTACTTC	CASREAGGISTEQYF
TRBV5-8	NA	TRBJ2-3	NA	TGTGCCAGCAGGGAGGGGGCGAACACAGATACGCAGTATTTT	CASREGANTDTQYF
TRBV5-1	NA	TRBJ2-7	NA	TGCGCCAGCAGCCGCGCGGGGCCCGCTCAAACCTCCTACGAGCAGTACTTC	CASSRAGPAQTSYEQYF
TRBV29-1	NA	TRBJ2-5	NA	TGCAGCGTTGACCCGGAGGGAGGCGAGACCCAGTACTTC	CSVDPEGGETQYF
TRBV18	NA	TRBJ1-4	NA	TGTGCCAGCTCACCACCCGGGACACTTAATGAAAAACTGTTTTTT	CASSPPGTLNEKLFF
TRBV28	TRBD1	TRBJ1-2	NA	TGTGCCAGCAGTCAACAGGGGATCGGTTCCTATGGCTACACCTTC	CASSQQGIGSYGYTF
TRBV6-5	NA	TRBJ2-7	NA	TGTGCCAGCAGCCCTAGTGGTGATGACGAGCAGTACTTC	CASSPSGDDEQYF
TRBV4-2	NA	TRBJ1-5	NA	TGTGCCAGCAGCCCCCTGGGCAGTAGCAATCAGCCCCAGCATTTT	CASSPLGSSNQPQHF
TRBV19	NA	TRBJ1-6	few	TGTGCCAGTAGTCCTCAGAGGGACAACGGTTCACCCCTCCACTTT	CASSPQRDNGSPLHF
TRBV30	NA	TRBJ1-3	NA	TGTGCCTGGAGTCTCGGGGGCAGTTCTGGAAACACCATATATTTT	CAWSLGGSSGNTIYF
TRBV7-3	NA	TRBJ2-2	NA	TGTGCCAGCAGCTTAACAGTGGGGCGGGAGCTGTTTTTT	CASSLTVGRELFF
TRBV19	NA	TRBJ1-5	few	TGTGCCAGTAGTATTCAAGTTGGGCAGCCCCAGCATTTT	CASSIQVGQPQHF
TRBV7-3	TRBD1	TRBJ2-3	NA	TGTGCCAGCAGCTTAAGGGGACAGAGCACAGATACGCAGTATTTT	CASSLRGQSTDTQYF